This T cell receptor (beta chain) was identified during a study of blood T cell repertoires in COVID-19. V was pared by 2 bases and J by 4 bases, with 14 bases between. CDR3 length: 15 amino acids. From germline, CDR1 is SGHTA and CDR2 FQGNSA. The repertoire was sequenced with immunoSEQ multiplex PCR; TCRdb's copy has only in-frame clones and lacks some. In the table there are about 150,000 clones, about 83% of which are singletons. The genes are TRBV7-2 and TRBJ1-1; unclear D gene. Sequencing was done on a sample of peripheral blood. The clonotype comes from a man over 45 with acute or convalescent COVID-19. The CDR3 sequence: CASSLRPGFGTEAFF. For the CDR3, the DNA is TGTGCCAGCAGCTTACGGCCCGGGTTTGGCACTGAAGCTTTCTTT.